These 19 T cell receptor beta chains were all obtained from the same sample, sequenced in a study of T cell responses to AZD1222 COVID-19 vaccine. TCRdb keeps only in-frame clones here, not all; method: immunoSEQ multiplex PCR. The table includes 120,000 or so clones, approximately 89% detected once. The specimen was peripheral blood, collected on day 0 of AZD1222 vaccination. Receptors were obtained from an adult in good health.

This clone was detected once. The chain carries TRBV2 and TRBJ1-1; D may be TRBD1 (5 bases). Germline V gene data show CDR1 as SNHLY and CDR2 as FYNNEI. The CDR3 consists of 15 residues. Trimming took off 7 bases at V and 1 base at J, with 16 bases between the two ends. DNA for the CDR3: TGTGCCAGCACCGACGAGGCAGGGAAGAACACTGAAGCTTTCTTT. Protein: CASTDEAGKNTEAFF.

The gene calls are TRBV7-9 and TRBJ2-1; D might be TRBD1 or TRBD2, each matching 6 bases. The CDR3 contains 13 residues. Trimming stripped 11 bases from V and 7 bases from J, with 18 bases between. CDR1 and CDR2 from the germline V gene are SEHNR and FQNEAQ (reference sequence). The CDR3 loop is CAGGTSLRNEQFF. In DNA, the CDR3 is TGTGCCGGCGGGACAAGCCTTCGGAATGAGCAGTTCTTC.

CDR3 DNA sequence: TGCAGTGCTCCCCCCACTGATACGCAGTATTTT. It is translated as CSAPPTDTQYF. The chain combines TRBV20-1 with TRBJ2-3; no definite D call. V gave up 5 bases and J gave up 6 bases, with 9 bases separating them. This CDR3 region has 11 residues. From germline, CDR1 is DFQATT and CDR2 SNEGSKA (reference sequence).

The genes are TRBV28 and TRBJ1-2; D gene ambiguous. This CDR3 contains 14 residues. The germline gives CDR1 MDHEN, CDR2 SYDVKM. Trimming pared 5 bases from V and 4 bases from J, leaving 14 bases between. The CDR3 reads CASSLPAASYGYTF. Here the CDR3 DNA reads TGTGCCAGCAGTCTCCCGGCCGCGTCCTATGGCTACACCTTC.

The chain has TRBV15 and TRBJ2-1, with 11 bases matching TRBD2. V lost 6 bases to trimming and J lost 0 bases; unmatched junction nucleotides: 4. Looked up from germline, CDR1 is LNHNV and CDR2 is YYDKDF (reference sequence). The CDR3 covers 16 residues. In DNA, the CDR3 is TGTGCCACCAGTTCTAGCGGGGGGTTCTCCTACAATGAGCAGTTCTTC. It specifies CATSSSGGFSYNEQFF.

The gene calls are TRBV5-1 and TRBJ2-1; weak D call: TRBD1 (6 bases). Germline V gives CDR1 SGHRS, CDR2 YFSETQ. The CDR3 runs 16 residues. The V and J ends lost 4 bases and 5 bases respectively, with 19 bases between them. This CDR3 is CASSGTQGNSDNEQFF. The DNA of the CDR3 is TGCGCCAGCAGCGGGACACAGGGTAATAGCGACAATGAGCAGTTCTTC.

The rearrangement links TRBV30 to TRBJ1-1; tentatively, D is TRBD1 (6 bases). Germline assignment: CDR1 GTSNPN and CDR2 SVGIG (reference sequence). This CDR3 has 14 amino acids. V lost 5 bases to trimming and J lost 4 bases, with 17 bases between them. CDR3 sequence: CAWDRGQGFTEAFF. CDR3 sequence (DNA): TGTGCCTGGGACCGAGGGCAGGGGTTCACTGAAGCTTTCTTT.

The genes are TRBV27 and TRBJ2-7, with D perhaps assigned TRBD1 or TRBD2 (5 bases each). V lost 2 bases and J 0 bases, leaving 11 bases between the germline ends. Germline lookup yields CDR1 MNHEY and CDR2 SMNVEV (reference sequence). The CDR3 has 15 amino acids. CDR3 residues: CASSLGAGLSYEQYF. CDR3 nucleotide sequence: TGTGCCAGCAGTTTAGGGGCGGGTCTCTCCTACGAGCAGTACTTC.

V and J are TRBV7-2 and TRBJ2-5; D call uncertain. Looked up from germline, CDR1 is SGHTA and CDR2 is FQGNSA. The germline V and J ends were trimmed by 5 bases and 5 bases, with 15 bases remaining between them. This CDR3 contains 14 residues. CDR3 DNA: TGTGCCAGCAGCCCTTCCCAACCCAGGGAGACCCAGTACTTC. It yields the protein CASSPSQPRETQYF.

This sequence joins TRBV5-1 and TRBJ1-4, with 7 nucleotides matching TRBD1. CDR3 length: 16 residues. Per the germline V gene, CDR1 is SGHRS and CDR2 is YFSETQ. Unmatched junction bases numbered 7, after V lost 0 bases and J lost 5 bases. The CDR3, as DNA: TGCGCCAGCAGCTTGGGTGCGACAGGGTTGAATGAAAAACTGTTTTTT. Protein: CASSLGATGLNEKLFF.

The chain has TRBV7-3 and TRBJ2-1; 7 bases are a match to TRBD1. V shed 4 bases, J shed 15 bases, and the junction held 12 bases outside the gene matches. The germline CDR1 and CDR2 sequences are SGHTA and FQGTGA. The CDR3 spans 13 residues. CDR3: CASSSGTEGRWFF. The CDR3 DNA is TGTGCCAGCAGCTCCGGGACAGAGGGCCGTTGGTTCTTC.

This sequence joins TRBV18 and TRBJ1-1, with 7 nucleotides matching TRBD1. The CDR3 runs to 14 residues. V shed 3 bases, J shed 10 bases, and the junction held 11 bases outside the gene matches. CDR1 and CDR2 (germline): KGHSH, LQKENI. The CDR3 reads CASSPDRTGAGAFF. The CDR3 DNA reads as TGTGCCAGCTCACCGGACAGGACCGGAGCGGGAGCTTTCTTT. The full variable domain, completed using reference TRBV18 and TRBJ1-1, is NAGVMQNPRHLVRRRGQEARLRCSPMKGHSHVYWYRQLPEEGLKFMVYLQKENIIDESGMPKERFSAEFPKEGPSILRIQQVVRGDSAAYFCASSPDRTGAGAFFGQGTRLTVV.

This chain links TRBV3-1 (or the pseudogene TRBV3-2) with TRBJ2-3, with TRBD2 matching over 14 bases. The junction had 2 bases not matched to a gene; V was cut back by 1 base and J by 8 bases. Germline assignment: CDR1 LGHDT and CDR2 YNNKEL (reference sequence). The CDR3 spans 15 residues. CDR3 protein: CASSQGGLAGGTQYF. Written as DNA, the CDR3 is TGTGCCAGCAGCCAAGGAGGACTAGCGGGAGGTACGCAGTATTTT.

V is TRBV9 and J is TRBJ2-7; TRBD2 matches 7 bases. V was clipped by 7 bases and J by 3 bases; unmatched bases: 4. Germline V gene data show CDR1 as SGDLS and CDR2 as YYNGEE. The CDR3 loop spans 12 amino acids. The CDR3 is CASGTTDYEQYF. The CDR3 DNA sequence: TGTGCCAGCGGGACTACAGACTACGAGCAGTACTTC.

The V gene is TRBV30, the J gene TRBJ2-7; D ambiguous. The CDR3 has 13 residues. Trimming took 1 base from V and 6 from J, leaving 13 bases between them. Looked up from germline, CDR1 is GTSNPN and CDR2 is SVGIG (reference sequence). CDR3 loop: CAWSAAVVAEQYF. CDR3 coding DNA: TGTGCCTGGAGTGCCGCCGTTGTAGCCGAGCAGTACTTC.

The rearrangement uses TRBV11-2 and TRBJ2-3; TRBD2 aligns across 9 bases. The CDR3 extends over 16 amino acids. Germline trimming cut 7 bases from V and 1 base from J; bases unmatched to any gene: 9. Germline V gene data show CDR1 as SGHAT and CDR2 as FQNNGV. The CDR3 reads CASKKRGAGGTDTQYF. CDR3 coding DNA: TGTGCCAGCAAAAAGCGGGGGGCCGGGGGCACAGATACGCAGTATTTT.

V and J are TRBV2 and TRBJ1-1; 9 bases map to TRBD1. Losses at the gene ends were 8 bases for V and 6 bases for J; bases not matched to a gene: 4. The germline CDR1 and CDR2 sequences are SNHLY and FYNNEI. The CDR3 runs 12 residues. The CDR3, as DNA: TGTGCCAGCGCCTGGACAGGGGCTGAAGCTTTCTTT. Translating gives CASAWTGAEAFF.

This sequence joins TRBV9 and TRBJ2-5, with 8 bases that match TRBD2. The CDR3 runs 17 residues. Per the germline V gene, CDR1 is SGDLS and CDR2 is YYNGEE. J lost 0 bases, V lost 2 bases, and 9 bases had no gene match. CDR3 in amino acids: CASSVRSGGTYQETQYF. The CDR3 nucleotides read TGTGCCAGCAGCGTTCGAAGCGGGGGAACGTACCAAGAGACCCAGTACTTC.

The rearrangement joins TRBV19 to TRBJ1-6, with no clear D. The V and J ends lost 7 bases and 0 bases respectively, with 19 bases between them. Germline CDR1 reads LNHDA; CDR2 reads SQIVND (reference sequence). The CDR3 extends over 18 amino acids. Here the CDR3 DNA reads TGTGCCAGTAATACCTGGTCGGCGGGGAGCTCCTATAATTCACCCCTCCACTTT. Translated: CASNTWSAGSSYNSPLHF. Full variable domain (remainder filled in from reference TRBV19 and TRBJ1-6): DGGITQSPKYLFRKEGQNVTLSCEQNLNHDAMYWYRQDPGQGLRLIYYSQIVNDFQKGDIAEGYSVSREKKESFPLTVTSAQKNPTAFYLCASNTWSAGSSYNSPLHFGNGTRLTVT.